Each of the 10 T cell receptor beta chains below was sequenced from the same sample in a study of shared clonotypes between healthy human individuals. The data were produced by immunoSEQ multiplex PCR, yet TCRdb's version contains in-frame clones alone and is incomplete. The sample carries around 640,000 clones, about 96% recorded once. Naive CD8 cells lacked CD45RO, underwent positive selection for CCR7 and left out terminally differentiated effector memory CD45RA+ cells. The sample consisted of naive CD8+ T cells sorted from blood. All receptors come from a young woman in good health.

This chain links TRBV7-6 with TRBJ2-5; TRBD1 might be the D (6 bases). The CDR3 sequence is 14 residues long. V was shortened by 5 bases and J by 9 bases, with 19 bases between the two germline ends. Germline CDR1 SGHVS, CDR2 FNYEAQ. CDR3 in amino acids: CASSPEAAPGAQYF. As DNA, the CDR3 is TGTGCCAGCAGCCCTGAGGCAGCGCCAGGGGCCCAGTACTTC.

V usage is TRBV5-6 and J usage is TRBJ2-1, with TRBD2 matching over 9 bases. The germline V gene encodes CDR1 SGHDT and CDR2 YYEEEE. V dropped 0 bases and J dropped 8; count of bases not matched to a gene: 6. This CDR3 contains 15 residues. The CDR3 region is CASSLALLAGYEQFF. The CDR3 DNA reads TGTGCCAGCAGCTTGGCCCTCCTAGCGGGATATGAGCAGTTCTTC.

Worth noting for this clone: In the same sample, other DNA sequences code for this CDR3. The DNA of the CDR3 is TGTGCCAGCAGTTTGTACAGGGCTTACGAGCAGTACTTC. It specifies CASSLYRAYEQYF. The chain is built from TRBV28 and TRBJ2-7, with D possibly being TRBD1 (6 bases). This CDR3 contains 13 residues. V was trimmed by 3 bases and J by 4 bases, leaving 10 bases between them. Per germline, CDR1 MDHEN and CDR2 SYDVKM.

The chain has TRBV5-1 and TRBJ1-5, with a possible D match to TRBD1 (5 bases). There are 15 residues in the CDR3. Trimming shortened V by 1 base and J by 6 bases, and 14 bases separated the two germline ends. CDR1 and CDR2 (germline): SGHRS, YFSETQ. The CDR3 region is CASSLMGGRGQPQHF. Here the CDR3 DNA reads TGCGCCAGCAGCTTGATGGGAGGAAGGGGTCAGCCCCAGCATTTT.

V usage is TRBV27 and J usage is TRBJ2-7, with 12 positions matching TRBD1. Trimming removed 5 bases from V and 3 bases from J; junction bases left unmatched: 5. The CDR3 totals 15 residues. Germline CDR1 MNHEY, CDR2 SMNVEV (reference sequence). The CDR3 spells CASSTGTGGHYEQYF. The CDR3 DNA follows: TGTGCCAGCAGTACCGGGACAGGGGGCCACTACGAGCAGTACTTC.

The gene calls are TRBV19 and TRBJ1-1, with D unresolved. The CDR3 runs to 11 residues. Deletions cut 6 bases from V and 7 bases from J, with 9 bases between. CDR1 is LNHDA, CDR2 SQIVND, per germline (reference sequence). The CDR3 DNA is TGTGCCAGTAGCGAGACCGGTGAAGCTTTCTTT. It codes for CASSETGEAFF. Combining the CDR3 with reference TRBV19 and TRBJ1-1 gives the whole variable domain DGGITQSPKYLFRKEGQNVTLSCEQNLNHDAMYWYRQDPGQGLRLIYYSQIVNDFQKGDIAEGYSVSREKKESFPLTVTSAQKNPTAFYLCASSETGEAFFGQGTRLTVV.

This clone was seen a single time. The chain has TRBV29-1 and TRBJ2-2; D unclear. The V gene lost 3 bases and the J gene lost 3 bases, with 5 bases spanning the gap. CDR3 size: 12 residues. Germline V gene data show CDR1 as SQVTM and CDR2 as ANQGSEA. CDR3 protein: CSVDRDTGELFF. The CDR3 nucleotides are TGCAGCGTTGATCGGGACACCGGGGAGCTGTTTTTT.

This chain uses TRBV4-1 with TRBJ2-1; D is uncertain. Germline V gene data show CDR1 as MGHRA and CDR2 as YSYEKL. V was cut by 1 base and J by 5 bases, with 12 bases left in between. The CDR3 extends over 15 amino acids. DNA for the CDR3: TGCGCCAGCAGCCAAGGAGCAGTCGCGGACAATGAGCAGTTCTTC. Amino acid sequence: CASSQGAVADNEQFF.

The V gene is TRBV25-1, the J gene TRBJ2-4, with D tentatively TRBD1 (6 bases). The germline gives CDR1 MGHDK, CDR2 SYGVNS. The germline V and J ends were trimmed by 1 base and 3 bases, with 19 bases remaining between them. The CDR3 runs 18 residues. The DNA for the CDR3 is TGTGCCAGCAGTGAATGGGGGCTTCAGGCAGGGAGCAAAAACATTCAGTACTTC. Translation: CASSEWGLQAGSKNIQYF.

In the case of this clone: Other DNA sequences in this sample translate to the same CDR3. The J gene is TRBJ2-1, the V gene TRBV12-5; D remains ambiguous. CDR1 is LGHNT and CDR2 is FRNRAP in the germline V gene. CDR3 size: 13 residues. Trimming took off 2 bases at V and 4 bases at J, with 6 bases between the two ends. The CDR3 DNA reads TGTGCTAGTGGTTTGAGTTCTTACAATGAGCAGTTCTTC. Protein sequence: CASGLSSYNEQFF.